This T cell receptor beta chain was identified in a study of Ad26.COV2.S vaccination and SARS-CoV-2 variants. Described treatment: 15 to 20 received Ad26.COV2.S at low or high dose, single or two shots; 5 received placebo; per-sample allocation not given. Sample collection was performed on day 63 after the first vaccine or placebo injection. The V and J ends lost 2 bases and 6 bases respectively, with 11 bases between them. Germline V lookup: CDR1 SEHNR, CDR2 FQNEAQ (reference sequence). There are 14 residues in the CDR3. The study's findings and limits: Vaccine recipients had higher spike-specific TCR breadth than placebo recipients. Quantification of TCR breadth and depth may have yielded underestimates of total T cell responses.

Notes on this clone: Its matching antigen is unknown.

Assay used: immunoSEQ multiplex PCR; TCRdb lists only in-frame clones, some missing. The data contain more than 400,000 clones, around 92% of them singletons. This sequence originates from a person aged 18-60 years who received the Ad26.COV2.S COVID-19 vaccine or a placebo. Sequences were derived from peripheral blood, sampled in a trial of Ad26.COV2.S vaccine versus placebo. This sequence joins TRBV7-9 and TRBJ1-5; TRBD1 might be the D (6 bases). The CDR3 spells CASSLTGAGQPQHF. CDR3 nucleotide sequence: TGTGCCAGCAGCTTAACGGGGGCCGGTCAGCCCCAGCATTTT.